These 2 T cell receptor beta chains were sequenced from one sample in a study of Ad26.COV2.S vaccination and SARS-CoV-2 variants. The table came from immunoSEQ multiplex PCR; TCRdb's copy has only in-frame clones and leaves some out. This table holds 350,000 to 550,000 clones, 85% to 90% found once. Noted treatment: some 20 received Ad26.COV2.S at low or high dose, single or two shots; 5 received placebo; per-sample allocation not given. Collection of the samples took place on day 63 after the first injection of vaccine or placebo. The source was peripheral blood, collected in a trial of Ad26.COV2.S vaccine versus placebo. These TCRs come from a person between 18 and 65 years old who received the Ad26.COV2.S COVID-19 vaccine or a placebo.

This chain links TRBV7-2 with TRBJ2-5; D is possibly TRBD1 or TRBD2 (5 bases each). Germline values: CDR1 SGHTA, CDR2 FQGNSA. The ends were cut back, 4 bases at V and 4 bases at J, with 13 bases in the middle. The CDR3 consists of 14 residues. The chain's CDR3 is CASSYQGVGETQYF. The CDR3, as DNA: TGTGCCAGCAGCTACCAGGGAGTGGGAGAGACCCAGTACTTC.

CDR3 sequence: CASSQDGAGVSSPLHF. In nucleotides, the CDR3 is TGCGCCAGCAGCCAAGATGGGGCAGGGGTGAGTTCACCCCTCCACTTT. This rearrangement joins TRBV4-1 to TRBJ1-6; D is possibly TRBD1 (6 bases). Germline V gene sequence: CDR1 MGHRA, CDR2 YSYEKL. CDR3 length equals 16 residues. V lost 0 bases, J lost 9 bases, and 15 bases lay in between.